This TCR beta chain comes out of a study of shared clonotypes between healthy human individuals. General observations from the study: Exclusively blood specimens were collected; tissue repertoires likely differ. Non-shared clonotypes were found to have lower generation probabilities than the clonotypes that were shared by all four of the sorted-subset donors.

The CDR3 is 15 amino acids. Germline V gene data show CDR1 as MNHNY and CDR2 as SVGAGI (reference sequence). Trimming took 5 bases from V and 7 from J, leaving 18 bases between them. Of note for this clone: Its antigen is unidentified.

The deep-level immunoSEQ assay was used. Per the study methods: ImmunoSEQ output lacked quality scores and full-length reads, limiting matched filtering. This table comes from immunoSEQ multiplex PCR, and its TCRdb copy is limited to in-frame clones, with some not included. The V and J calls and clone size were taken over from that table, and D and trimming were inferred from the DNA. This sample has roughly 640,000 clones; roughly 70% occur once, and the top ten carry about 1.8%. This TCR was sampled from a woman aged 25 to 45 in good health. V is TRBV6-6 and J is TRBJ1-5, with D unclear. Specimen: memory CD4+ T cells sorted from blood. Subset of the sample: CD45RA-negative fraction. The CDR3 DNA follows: TGTGCCAGCAGTAACAACTGGGGAGGACGGCAGCCCCAGCATTTT. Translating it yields CASSNNWGGRQPQHF.